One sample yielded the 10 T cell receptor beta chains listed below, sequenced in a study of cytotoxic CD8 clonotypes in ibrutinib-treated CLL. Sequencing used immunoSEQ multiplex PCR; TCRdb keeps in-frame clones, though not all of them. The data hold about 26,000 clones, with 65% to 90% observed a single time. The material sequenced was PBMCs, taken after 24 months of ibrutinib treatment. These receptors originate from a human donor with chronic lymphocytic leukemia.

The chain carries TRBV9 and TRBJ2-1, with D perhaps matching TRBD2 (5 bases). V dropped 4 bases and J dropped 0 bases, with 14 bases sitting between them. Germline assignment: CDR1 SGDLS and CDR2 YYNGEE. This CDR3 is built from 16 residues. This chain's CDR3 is CASSTRTRRSYNEQFF. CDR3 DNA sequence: TGTGCCAGCAGCACGCGGACTCGACGCTCCTACAATGAGCAGTTCTTC.

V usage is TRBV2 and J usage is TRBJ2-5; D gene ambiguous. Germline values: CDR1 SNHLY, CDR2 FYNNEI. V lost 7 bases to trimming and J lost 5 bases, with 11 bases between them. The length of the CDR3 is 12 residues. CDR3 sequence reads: CASNSVGETQYF. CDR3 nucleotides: TGTGCCAGCAATTCGGTGGGGGAGACCCAGTACTTC. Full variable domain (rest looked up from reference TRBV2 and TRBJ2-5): EPEVTQTPSHQVTQMGQEVILRCVPISNHLYFYWYRQILGQKVEFLVSFYNNEISEKSEIFDDQFSVERPDGSNFTLKIRSTKLEDSAMYFCASNSVGETQYFGPGTRLLVL.

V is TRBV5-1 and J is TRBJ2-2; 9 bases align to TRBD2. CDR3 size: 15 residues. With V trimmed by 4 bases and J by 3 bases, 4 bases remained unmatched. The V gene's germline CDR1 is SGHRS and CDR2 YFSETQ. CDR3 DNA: TGCGCCAGCAGCCCCTTAGCGGGGGACACCGGGGAGCTGTTTTTT. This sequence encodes CASSPLAGDTGELFF. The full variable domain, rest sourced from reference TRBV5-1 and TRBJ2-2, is KAGVTQTPRYLIKTRGQQVTLSCSPISGHRSVSWYQQTPGQGLQFLFEYFSETQRNKGNFPGRFSGRQFSNSRSEMNVSTLELGDSALYLCASSPLAGDTGELFFGEGSRLTVL.

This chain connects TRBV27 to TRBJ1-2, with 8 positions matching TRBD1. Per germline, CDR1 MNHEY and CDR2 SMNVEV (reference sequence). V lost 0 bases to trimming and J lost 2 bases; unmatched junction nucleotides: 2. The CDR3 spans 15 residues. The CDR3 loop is CASSLSGQVNYGYTF. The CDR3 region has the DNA TGTGCCAGCAGTTTATCGGGACAGGTAAACTATGGCTACACCTTC.

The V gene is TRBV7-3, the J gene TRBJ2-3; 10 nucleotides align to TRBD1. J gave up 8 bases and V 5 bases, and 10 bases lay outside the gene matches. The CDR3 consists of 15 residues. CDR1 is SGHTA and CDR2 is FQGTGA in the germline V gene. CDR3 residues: CASSPSGTGVGTQYF. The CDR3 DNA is TGTGCCAGCAGCCCGTCCGGGACAGGGGTTGGTACGCAGTATTTT. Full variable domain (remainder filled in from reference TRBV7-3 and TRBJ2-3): GAGVSQTPSNKVTEKGKYVELRCDPISGHTALYWYRQSLGQGPEFLIYFQGTGAADDSGLPNDRFFAVRPEGSVSTLKIQRTERGDSAVYLCASSPSGTGVGTQYFGPGTRLTVL.

The CDR3: CASRKRTGIDYGYTF. The CDR3, as DNA: TGTGCCAGCAGAAAACGGACAGGGATAGACTATGGCTACACCTTC. The chain uses TRBV2 and TRBJ1-2, with 8 nucleotides matching TRBD1. The CDR3 is made up of 15 amino acids. Germline V gene data show CDR1 as SNHLY and CDR2 as FYNNEI. With 6 bases clipped from V and 3 bases from J, the junction kept 9 bases outside the gene matches.

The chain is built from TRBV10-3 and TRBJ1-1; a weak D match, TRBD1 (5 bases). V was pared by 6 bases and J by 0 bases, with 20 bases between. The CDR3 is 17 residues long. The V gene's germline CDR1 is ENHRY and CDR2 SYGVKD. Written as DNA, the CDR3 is TGTGCCATCAGGAGAACCGGGGGAGCGTCAATGAACACTGAAGCTTTCTTT. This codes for CAIRRTGGASMNTEAFF.

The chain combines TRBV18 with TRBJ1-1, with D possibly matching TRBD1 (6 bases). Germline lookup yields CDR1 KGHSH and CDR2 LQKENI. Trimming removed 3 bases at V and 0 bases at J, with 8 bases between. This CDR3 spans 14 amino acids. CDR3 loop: CASSPDSLNTEAFF. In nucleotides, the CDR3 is TGTGCCAGCTCACCGGACAGTTTGAACACTGAAGCTTTCTTT.

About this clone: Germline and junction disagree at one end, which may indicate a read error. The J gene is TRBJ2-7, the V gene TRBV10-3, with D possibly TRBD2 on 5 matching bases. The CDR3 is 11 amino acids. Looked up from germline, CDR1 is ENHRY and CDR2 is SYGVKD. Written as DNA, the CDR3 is TGTGCCAGCAGTGAGCGGTACGAGCAGTACTTC. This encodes CASSERYEQYF.

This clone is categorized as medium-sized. Here the CDR3 DNA reads TGCGCCAGCAGCTTGGGTGGTTCGGGGACGGAAAAACTGTTTTTT. This translates into CASSLGGSGTEKLFF. The chain has TRBV5-1 and TRBJ1-4, with a weak D call TRBD1 (5 bases). The length of the CDR3 is 15 residues. V shed 0 bases and J shed 8 bases, with 14 bases lying between them. Germline-derived CDR1 and CDR2 are SGHRS and YFSETQ.